Listed below are T cell receptor beta chains from one sample, sequenced in a study of blood T cells in healthy people across ages. TCRdb fed the 5' RACE reads into MiXCR, producing one record per CDR3 protein. Of roughly 1,300,000 distinct CDR3 sequences listed, approximately 59% are singletons. Sequenced material: blood. The source of these receptors is a man aged 18 to 30 in good health. Both conserved end residues are trimmed from each CDR3. Clone size appears in some rows only: once, few, many, or a class for an expanded clone.

. | TRBJ1-1 | TRBV4-1 | ASSQAPLGATEAF
few | TRBJ1-4 | TRBV7-9 | ASKGAATNEKLF
few | TRBJ2-3 | TRBV9 | ASSGWDRVKVTDTQY
. | . | TRBV27 | ASSVDRKLYEQY
. | TRBJ2-1 | TRBV6-5 | ASTPLRGNEQF
. | TRBJ1-6 | TRBV7-2 | ASSPRAGLGGSPLH
. | TRBJ1-6 | TRBV14 | ASSQEFNSPLH
. | TRBJ1-5 | TRBV10-3 | AISEGQEGNQPQH
. | . | TRBV11-1 | ASSLLAGVTYEQY
once | TRBJ1-1 | TRBV4-1 | ASSHVPTEAF
few | TRBJ2-1 | TRBV11-3 | ASSLASLGYEQF
. | TRBJ2-6 | TRBV5-1 | ASRTGAAGANVLT
. | TRBJ2-7 | TRBV6-1 | ASRVTRSSYEQY
few | TRBJ2-5 | TRBV2 | ASNQGPETQY
. | TRBJ1-2 | TRBV10-3 | AISEDGGARGYT
. | TRBJ1-2 | TRBV12-3/TRBV12-4 | ASTGPTSKLHGYT
. | TRBJ2-4 | TRBV24-1 | ATSDGNAAKNIQY
few | TRBJ2-1 | TRBV9 | ASSRLTSAGNEQF
. | TRBJ1-2 | TRBV6-2/TRBV6-3 | ASSRSGEGYT
. | TRBJ2-7 | TRBV20-1 | SAISTAPSPYEQY
. | TRBJ2-2 | TRBV20-1 | SASYGLANTGELF
. | . | TRBV7-2 | ASSQEPSGEQY
. | TRBJ2-3 | TRBV5-1 | ASSLLAGAAYTSTDTQY
. | TRBJ2-2 | TRBV6-6 | ASSYLLAGNTGELF
. | TRBJ2-7 | TRBV12-3/TRBV12-4 | ASSLNLGLRGQY
. | . | TRBV12-3/TRBV12-4 | ASSFPTSGGSETQY
many | TRBJ2-7 | TRBV7-2 | ASSPDGHEQY
. | TRBJ2-1 | TRBV6-6 | ASSYDDRHEQF
. | TRBJ2-3 | TRBV11-2 | ASSLAGRVTTDTQY